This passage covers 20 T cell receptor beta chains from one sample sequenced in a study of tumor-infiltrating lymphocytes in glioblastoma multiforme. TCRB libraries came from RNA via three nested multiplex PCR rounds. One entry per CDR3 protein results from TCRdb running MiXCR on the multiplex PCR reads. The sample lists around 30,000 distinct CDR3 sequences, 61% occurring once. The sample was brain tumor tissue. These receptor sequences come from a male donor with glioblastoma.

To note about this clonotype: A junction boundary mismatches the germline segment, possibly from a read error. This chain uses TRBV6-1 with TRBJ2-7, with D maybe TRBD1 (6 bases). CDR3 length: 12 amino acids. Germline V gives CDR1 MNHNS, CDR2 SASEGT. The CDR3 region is CASSIQGYEQYF. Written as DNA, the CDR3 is TGCGCCAGCAGTATACAGGGCTACGAGCAGTACTTC.

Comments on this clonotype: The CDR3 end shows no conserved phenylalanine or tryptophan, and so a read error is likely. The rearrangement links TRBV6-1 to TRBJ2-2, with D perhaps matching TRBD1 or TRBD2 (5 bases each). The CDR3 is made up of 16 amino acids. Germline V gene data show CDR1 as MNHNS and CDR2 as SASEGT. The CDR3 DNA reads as TGTGACAGCAGTATTTGGGGGACGTCGAACACCGGGGAGCTGTTTTCT. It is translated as CDSSIWGTSNTGELFS.

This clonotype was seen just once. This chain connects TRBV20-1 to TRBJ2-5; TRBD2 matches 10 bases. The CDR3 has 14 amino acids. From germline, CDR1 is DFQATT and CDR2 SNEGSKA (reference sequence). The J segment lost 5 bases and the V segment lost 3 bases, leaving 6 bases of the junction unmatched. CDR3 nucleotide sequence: TGCAGTGCTAGTGGTAGCGGGGGGTGGGAGACCCAGTACTTC. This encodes CSASGSGGWETQYF.

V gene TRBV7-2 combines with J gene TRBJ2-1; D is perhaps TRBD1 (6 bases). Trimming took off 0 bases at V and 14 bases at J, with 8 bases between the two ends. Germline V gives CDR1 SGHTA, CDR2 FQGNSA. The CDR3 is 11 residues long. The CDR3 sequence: CASSLATGKFF. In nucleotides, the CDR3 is TGTGCCAGCAGCTTAGCGACAGGCAAGTTCTTC.

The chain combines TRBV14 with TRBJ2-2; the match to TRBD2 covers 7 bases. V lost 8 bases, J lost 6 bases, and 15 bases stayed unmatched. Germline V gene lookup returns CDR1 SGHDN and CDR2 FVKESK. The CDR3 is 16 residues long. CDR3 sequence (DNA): TGTGCCAGCGGCCCGGGACTACTAAACCGGGCCGGGGAGCTGTTTTTT. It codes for CASGPGLLNRAGELFF.

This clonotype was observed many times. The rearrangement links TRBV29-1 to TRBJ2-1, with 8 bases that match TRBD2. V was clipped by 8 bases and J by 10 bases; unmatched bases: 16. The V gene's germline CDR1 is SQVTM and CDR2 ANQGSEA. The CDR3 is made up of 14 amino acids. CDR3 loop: CSTHASGSMGEQFF. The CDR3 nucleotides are TGCAGCACTCATGCGAGCGGGAGTATGGGCGAGCAGTTCTTC.

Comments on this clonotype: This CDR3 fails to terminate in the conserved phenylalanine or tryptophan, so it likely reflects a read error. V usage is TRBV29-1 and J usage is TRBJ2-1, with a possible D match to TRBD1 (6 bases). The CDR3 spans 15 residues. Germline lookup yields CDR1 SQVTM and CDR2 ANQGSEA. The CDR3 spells CSTGAGESSYNVQFL. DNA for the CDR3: TGCAGCACTGGGGCAGGGGAGAGCTCCTACAATGTGCAGTTCTTA.

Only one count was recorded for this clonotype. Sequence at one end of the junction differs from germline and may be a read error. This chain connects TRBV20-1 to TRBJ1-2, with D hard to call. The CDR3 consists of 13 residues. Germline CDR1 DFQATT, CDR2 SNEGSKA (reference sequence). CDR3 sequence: CSDRDERVYDYTF. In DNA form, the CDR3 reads TGCAGTGATAGAGATGAGCGGGTCTATGACTACACCTTC.

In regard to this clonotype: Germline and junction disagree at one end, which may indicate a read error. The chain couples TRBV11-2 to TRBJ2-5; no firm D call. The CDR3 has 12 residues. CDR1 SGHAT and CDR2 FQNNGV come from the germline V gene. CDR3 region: CAGRSLQETQYF. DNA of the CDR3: TGTGCCGGCAGAAGTCTCCAGGAGACCCAGTACTTC.

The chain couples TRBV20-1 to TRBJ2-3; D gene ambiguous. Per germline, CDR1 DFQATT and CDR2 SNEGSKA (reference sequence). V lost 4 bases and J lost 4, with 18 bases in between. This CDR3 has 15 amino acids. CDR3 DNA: TGCAGTGCTACCTCAACGGTAGGGCCATCAGATACGCAGTATTTT. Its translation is CSATSTVGPSDTQYF.

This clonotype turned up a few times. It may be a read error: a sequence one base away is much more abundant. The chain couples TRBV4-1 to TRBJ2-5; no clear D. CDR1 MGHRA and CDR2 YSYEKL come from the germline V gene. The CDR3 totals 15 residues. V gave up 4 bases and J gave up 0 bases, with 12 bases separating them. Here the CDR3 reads CASSRSGQNQETQYF. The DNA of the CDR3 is TGCGCCAGCAGCCGAAGTGGTCAAAACCAAGAGACCCAGTACTTC.

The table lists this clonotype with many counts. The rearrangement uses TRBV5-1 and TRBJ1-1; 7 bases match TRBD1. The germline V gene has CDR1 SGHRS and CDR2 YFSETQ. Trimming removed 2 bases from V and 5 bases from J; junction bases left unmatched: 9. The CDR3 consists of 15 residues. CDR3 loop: CASSLQGHGYTEAFF. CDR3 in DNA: TGCGCCAGCAGCTTACAGGGGCACGGGTATACTGAAGCTTTCTTT.

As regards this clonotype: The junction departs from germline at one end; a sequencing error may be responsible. Here the CDR3 DNA reads TGCATCGTCCAAAAGGGGACTAGCGGGTTACAAGAGGCCCAGTACTTC. It encodes CIVQKGTSGLQEAQYF. The V gene is TRBV29-1, the J gene TRBJ2-5, with 12 bases identical to TRBD2. The CDR3 has 16 residues. Germline CDR1 reads SQVTM; CDR2 reads ANQGSEA.

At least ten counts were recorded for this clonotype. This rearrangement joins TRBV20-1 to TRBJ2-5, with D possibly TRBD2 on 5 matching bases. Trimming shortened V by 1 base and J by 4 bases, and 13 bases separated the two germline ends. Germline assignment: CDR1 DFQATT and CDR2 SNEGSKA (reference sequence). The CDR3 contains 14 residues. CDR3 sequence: CSARVDSERETQYF. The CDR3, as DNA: TGCAGTGCTAGAGTGGATAGCGAACGAGAGACCCAGTACTTC.

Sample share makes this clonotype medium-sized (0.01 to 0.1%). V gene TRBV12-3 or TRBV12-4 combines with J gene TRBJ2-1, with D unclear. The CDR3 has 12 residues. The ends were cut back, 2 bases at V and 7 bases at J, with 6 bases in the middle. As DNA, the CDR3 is TGTGCCAGCAGTTTAAACCGGAATGAGCAGTTCTTC. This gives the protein CASSLNRNEQFF.

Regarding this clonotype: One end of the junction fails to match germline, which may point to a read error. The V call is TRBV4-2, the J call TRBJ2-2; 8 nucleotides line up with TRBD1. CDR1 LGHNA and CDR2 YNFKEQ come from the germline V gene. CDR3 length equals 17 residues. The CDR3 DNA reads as TGTGCTAGCAGCCCCTGTGCCGGACAGGGCGGCGCCGGGGAGATGTTTTTT. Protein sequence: CASSPCAGQGGAGEMFF.

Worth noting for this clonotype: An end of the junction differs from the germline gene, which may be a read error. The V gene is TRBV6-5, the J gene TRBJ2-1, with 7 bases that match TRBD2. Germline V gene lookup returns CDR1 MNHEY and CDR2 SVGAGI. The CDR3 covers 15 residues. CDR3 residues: CASSLLAWSYSEQFF. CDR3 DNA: TGTGCCAGCAGCCTACTAGCGTGGAGCTACAGTGAGCAGTTCTTC.

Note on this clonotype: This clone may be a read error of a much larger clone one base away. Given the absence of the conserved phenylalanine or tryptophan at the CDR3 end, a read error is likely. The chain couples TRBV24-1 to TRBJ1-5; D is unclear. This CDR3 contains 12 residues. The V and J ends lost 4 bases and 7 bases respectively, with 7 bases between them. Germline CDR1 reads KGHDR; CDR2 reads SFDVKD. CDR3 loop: CATSDSGQPQHL. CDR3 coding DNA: TGTGCCACCAGTGACTCCGGGCAGCCCCAGCATCTT.

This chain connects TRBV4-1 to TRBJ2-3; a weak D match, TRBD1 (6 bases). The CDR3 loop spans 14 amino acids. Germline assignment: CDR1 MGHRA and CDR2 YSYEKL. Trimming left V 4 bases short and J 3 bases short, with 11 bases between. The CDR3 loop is CASSLDRRTDTQYF. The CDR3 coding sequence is TGCGCCAGCAGCCTTGACAGGAGAACAGATACGCAGTATTTT.

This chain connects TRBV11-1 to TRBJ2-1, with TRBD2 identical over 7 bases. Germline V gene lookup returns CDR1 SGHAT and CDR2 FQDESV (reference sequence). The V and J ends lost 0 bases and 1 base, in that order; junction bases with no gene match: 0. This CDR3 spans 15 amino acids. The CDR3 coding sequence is TGTGCCAGCAGCTTAGCGGGAGGGTCCTACAATGAGCAGTTCTTC. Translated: CASSLAGGSYNEQFF.